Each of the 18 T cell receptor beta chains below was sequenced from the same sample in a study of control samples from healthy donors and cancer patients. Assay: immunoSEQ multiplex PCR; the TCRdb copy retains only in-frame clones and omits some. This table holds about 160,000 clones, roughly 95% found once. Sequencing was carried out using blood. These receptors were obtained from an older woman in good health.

DNA of the CDR3: TGCGCCAGCAGCTGGATGGAATGGGGGACTGAAGCTTTCTTT. Translating gives CASSWMEWGTEAFF. The chain employs TRBV5-1 and TRBJ1-1; TRBD1 might be the D (5 bases). Germline CDR1 SGHRS, CDR2 YFSETQ. Trimming stripped 3 bases from V and 5 bases from J, with 14 bases between. This CDR3 is built from 14 residues.

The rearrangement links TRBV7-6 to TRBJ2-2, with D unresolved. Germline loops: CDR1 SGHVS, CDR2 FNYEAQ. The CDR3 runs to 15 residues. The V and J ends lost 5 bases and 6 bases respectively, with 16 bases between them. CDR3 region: CASSPRGLSPGELFF. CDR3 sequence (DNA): TGTGCCAGCAGCCCAAGAGGTTTAAGTCCCGGGGAGCTGTTTTTT.

CDR3 sequence (DNA): TGTGCCAGCAGTGTGTCCTATGGCTACACCTTC. Amino acids: CASSVSYGYTF. The rearrangement joins TRBV2 to TRBJ1-2; D gene ambiguous. V was clipped by 4 bases and J by 4 bases, with 4 bases between them. This CDR3 comprises 11 residues. Per germline, CDR1 SNHLY and CDR2 FYNNEI.

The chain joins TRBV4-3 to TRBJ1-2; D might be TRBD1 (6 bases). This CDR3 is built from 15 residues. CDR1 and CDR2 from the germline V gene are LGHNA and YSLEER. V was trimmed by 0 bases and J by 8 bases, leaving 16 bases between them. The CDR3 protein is CASSQERSWRGGYTF. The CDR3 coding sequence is TGCGCCAGCAGCCAAGAAAGAAGTTGGAGGGGGGGCTACACCTTC.

The CDR3 loop is CASSRNRVNTEAFF. The CDR3 nucleotides read TGTGCCAGCAGCAGAAACAGGGTGAACACTGAAGCTTTCTTT. This sequence joins TRBV7-2 and TRBJ1-1, with D tentatively TRBD1 (6 bases). CDR3 length: 14 residues. Germline CDR1 and CDR2: SGHTA and FQGNSA. The V end lost 5 bases, the J end lost 0 bases, and 10 bases lay between the germline ends.

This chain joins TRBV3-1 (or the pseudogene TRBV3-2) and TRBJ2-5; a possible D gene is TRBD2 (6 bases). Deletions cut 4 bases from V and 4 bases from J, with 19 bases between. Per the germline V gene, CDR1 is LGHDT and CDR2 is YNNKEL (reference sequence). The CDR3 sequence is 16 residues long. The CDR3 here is CASSPGLRGRVETQYF. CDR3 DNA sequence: TGTGCCAGCAGCCCTGGACTAAGGGGTAGGGTAGAGACCCAGTACTTC.

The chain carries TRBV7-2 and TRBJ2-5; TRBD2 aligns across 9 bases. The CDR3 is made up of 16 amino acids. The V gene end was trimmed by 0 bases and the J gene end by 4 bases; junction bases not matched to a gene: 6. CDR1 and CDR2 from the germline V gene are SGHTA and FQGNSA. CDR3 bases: TGTGCCAGCAGCTTAGCTGCGGGGGGGGCTCCAGAGACCCAGTACTTC. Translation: CASSLAAGGAPETQYF.

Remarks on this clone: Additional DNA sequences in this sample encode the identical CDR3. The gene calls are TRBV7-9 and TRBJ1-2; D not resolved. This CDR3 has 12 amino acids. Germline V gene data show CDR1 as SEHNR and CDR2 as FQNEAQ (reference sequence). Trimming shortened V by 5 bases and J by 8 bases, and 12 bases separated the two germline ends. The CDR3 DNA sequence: TGTGCCAGCAGCCCCGACGTATACGGCTACACCTTC. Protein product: CASSPDVYGYTF.

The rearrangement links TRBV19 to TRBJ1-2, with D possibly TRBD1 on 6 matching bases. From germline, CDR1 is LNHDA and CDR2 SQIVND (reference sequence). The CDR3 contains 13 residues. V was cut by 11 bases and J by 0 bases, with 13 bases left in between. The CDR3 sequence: CASGGPPNYGYTF. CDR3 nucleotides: TGTGCCTCCGGGGGCCCGCCTAACTATGGCTACACCTTC.

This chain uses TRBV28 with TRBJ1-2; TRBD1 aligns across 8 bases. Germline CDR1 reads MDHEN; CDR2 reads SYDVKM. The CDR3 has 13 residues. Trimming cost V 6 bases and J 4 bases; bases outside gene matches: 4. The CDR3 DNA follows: TGTGCCAGCAGGGCGGGACAGGCCTATGGCTACACCTTC. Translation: CASRAGQAYGYTF.

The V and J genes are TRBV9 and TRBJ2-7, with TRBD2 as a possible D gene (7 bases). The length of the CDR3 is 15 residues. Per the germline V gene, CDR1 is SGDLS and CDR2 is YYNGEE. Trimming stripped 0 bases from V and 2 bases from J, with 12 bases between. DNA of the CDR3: TGTGCCAGCAGCGTAGCGGGGGGCCCAACCTACGAGCAGTACTTC. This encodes CASSVAGGPTYEQYF. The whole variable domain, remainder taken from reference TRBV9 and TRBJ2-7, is DSGVTQTPKHLITATGQRVTLRCSPRSGDLSVYWYQQSLDQGLQFLIQYYNGEERAKGNILERFSAQQFPDLHSELNLSSLELGDSALYFCASSVAGGPTYEQYFGPGTRLTVT.

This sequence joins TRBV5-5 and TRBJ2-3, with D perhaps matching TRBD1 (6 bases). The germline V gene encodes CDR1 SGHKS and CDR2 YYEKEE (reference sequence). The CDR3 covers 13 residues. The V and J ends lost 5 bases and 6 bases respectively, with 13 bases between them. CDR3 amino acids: CASRPYQGDTQYF. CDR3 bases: TGTGCCAGCAGACCCTACCAGGGGGATACGCAGTATTTT.

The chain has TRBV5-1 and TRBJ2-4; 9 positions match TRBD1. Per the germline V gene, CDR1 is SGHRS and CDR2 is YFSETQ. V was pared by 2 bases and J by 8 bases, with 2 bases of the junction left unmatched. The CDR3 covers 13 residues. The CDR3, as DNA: TGCGCCAGCAGCTTCAGGACAGGGGACATTCAGTACTTC. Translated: CASSFRTGDIQYF.

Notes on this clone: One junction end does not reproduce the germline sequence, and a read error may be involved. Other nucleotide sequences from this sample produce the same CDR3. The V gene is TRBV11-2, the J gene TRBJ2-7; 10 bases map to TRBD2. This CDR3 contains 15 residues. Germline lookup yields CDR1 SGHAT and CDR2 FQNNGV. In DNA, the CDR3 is TGTGCTAGCAGCCAAAGCGGGGGGGCTCTCAACGAGCAGTACTTC. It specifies CASSQSGGALNEQYF.

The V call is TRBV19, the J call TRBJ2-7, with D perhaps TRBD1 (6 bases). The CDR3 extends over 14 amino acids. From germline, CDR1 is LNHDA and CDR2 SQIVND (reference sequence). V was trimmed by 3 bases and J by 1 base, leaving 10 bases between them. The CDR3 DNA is TGTGCCAGTAGTATTCAGGGGCTATCCTACGAGCAGTACTTC. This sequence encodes CASSIQGLSYEQYF. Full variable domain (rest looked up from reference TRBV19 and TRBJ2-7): DGGITQSPKYLFRKEGQNVTLSCEQNLNHDAMYWYRQDPGQGLRLIYYSQIVNDFQKGDIAEGYSVSREKKESFPLTVTSAQKNPTAFYLCASSIQGLSYEQYFGPGTRLTVT.

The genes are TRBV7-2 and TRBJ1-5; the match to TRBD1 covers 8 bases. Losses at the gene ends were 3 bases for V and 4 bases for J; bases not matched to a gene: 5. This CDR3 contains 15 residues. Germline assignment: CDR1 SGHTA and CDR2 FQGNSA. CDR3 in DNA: TGTGCCAGCAGCTTCGGGACAGGAGCGAATCAGCCCCAGCATTTT. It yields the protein CASSFGTGANQPQHF.

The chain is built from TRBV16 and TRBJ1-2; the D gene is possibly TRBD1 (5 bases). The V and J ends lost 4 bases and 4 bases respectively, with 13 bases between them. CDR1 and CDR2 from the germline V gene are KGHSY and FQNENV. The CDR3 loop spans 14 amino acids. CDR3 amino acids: CASSPRTMGYGYTF. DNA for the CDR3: TGTGCCAGCAGCCCCCGGACAATGGGCTATGGCTACACCTTC.

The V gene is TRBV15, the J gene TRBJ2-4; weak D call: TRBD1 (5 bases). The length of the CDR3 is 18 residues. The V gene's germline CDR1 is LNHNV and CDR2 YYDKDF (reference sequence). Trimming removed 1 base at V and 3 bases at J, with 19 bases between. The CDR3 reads CATSRVPPRVFGKNIQYF. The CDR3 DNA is TGTGCCACCAGCAGAGTCCCCCCCAGGGTCTTTGGCAAAAACATTCAGTACTTC.